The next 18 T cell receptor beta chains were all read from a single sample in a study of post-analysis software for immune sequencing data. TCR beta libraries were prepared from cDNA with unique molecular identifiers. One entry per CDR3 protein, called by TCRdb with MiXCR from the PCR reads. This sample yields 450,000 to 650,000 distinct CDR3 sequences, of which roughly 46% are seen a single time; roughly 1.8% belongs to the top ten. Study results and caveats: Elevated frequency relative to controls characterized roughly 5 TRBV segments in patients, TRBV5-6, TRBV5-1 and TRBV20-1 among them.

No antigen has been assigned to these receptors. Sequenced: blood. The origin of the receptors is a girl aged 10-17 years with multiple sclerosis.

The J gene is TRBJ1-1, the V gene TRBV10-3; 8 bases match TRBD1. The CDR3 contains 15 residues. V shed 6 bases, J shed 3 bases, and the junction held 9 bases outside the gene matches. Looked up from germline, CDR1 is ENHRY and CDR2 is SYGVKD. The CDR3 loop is CAIRGDRPEDTEAFF. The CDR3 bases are TGTGCCATCAGGGGGGACAGGCCGGAGGACACTGAAGCTTTCTTT.

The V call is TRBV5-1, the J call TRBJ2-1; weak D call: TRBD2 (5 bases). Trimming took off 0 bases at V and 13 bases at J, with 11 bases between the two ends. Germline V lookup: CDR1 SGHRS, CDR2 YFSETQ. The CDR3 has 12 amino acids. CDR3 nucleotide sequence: TGCGCCAGCAGCTTGGATCTAGCTGGTCAGTTCTTC. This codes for CASSLDLAGQFF.

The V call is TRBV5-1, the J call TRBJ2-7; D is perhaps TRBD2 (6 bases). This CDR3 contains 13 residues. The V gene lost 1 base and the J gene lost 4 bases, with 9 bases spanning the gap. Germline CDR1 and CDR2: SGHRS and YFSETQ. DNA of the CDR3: TGCGCCAGCAGCTTGTCCCGGGAGTACGAGCAGTACTTC. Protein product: CASSLSREYEQYF. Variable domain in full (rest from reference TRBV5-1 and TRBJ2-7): KAGVTQTPRYLIKTRGQQVTLSCSPISGHRSVSWYQQTPGQGLQFLFEYFSETQRNKGNFPGRFSGRQFSNSRSEMNVSTLELGDSALYLCASSLSREYEQYFGPGTRLTVT.

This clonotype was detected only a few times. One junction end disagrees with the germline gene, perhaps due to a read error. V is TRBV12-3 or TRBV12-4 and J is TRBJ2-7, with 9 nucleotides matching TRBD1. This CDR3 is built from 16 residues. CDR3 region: CVSSLMNYRGLSEQYF. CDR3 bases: TGCGTCAGCAGTTTGATGAATTACAGGGGGCTTAGCGAGCAGTACTTC.

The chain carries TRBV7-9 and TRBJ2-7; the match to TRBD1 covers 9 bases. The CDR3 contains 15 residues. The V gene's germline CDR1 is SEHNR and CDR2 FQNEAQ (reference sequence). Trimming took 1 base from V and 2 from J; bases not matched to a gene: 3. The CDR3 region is CASSLEWDRAYEQYF. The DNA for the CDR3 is TGTGCCAGCAGCTTAGAATGGGACAGGGCCTACGAGCAGTACTTC.

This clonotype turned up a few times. The CDR3 is CASSLGQGWAKNIQYF. CDR3 DNA sequence: TGCGCCAGCAGCTTGGGGCAGGGCTGGGCCAAAAACATTCAGTACTTC. This chain connects TRBV5-1 to TRBJ2-4, with D possibly being TRBD1 (5 bases). CDR3 length equals 16 residues. In germline, CDR1 is SGHRS, CDR2 YFSETQ. Deletions cut 0 bases from V and 1 base from J, with 11 bases between.

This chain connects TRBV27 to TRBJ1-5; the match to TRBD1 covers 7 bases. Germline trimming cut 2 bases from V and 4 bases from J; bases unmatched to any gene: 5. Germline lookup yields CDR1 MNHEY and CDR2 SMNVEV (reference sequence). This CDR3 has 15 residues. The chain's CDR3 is CASSLGGGKNQPQHF. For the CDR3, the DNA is TGTGCCAGCAGTTTAGGAGGGGGCAAGAATCAGCCCCAGCATTTT.

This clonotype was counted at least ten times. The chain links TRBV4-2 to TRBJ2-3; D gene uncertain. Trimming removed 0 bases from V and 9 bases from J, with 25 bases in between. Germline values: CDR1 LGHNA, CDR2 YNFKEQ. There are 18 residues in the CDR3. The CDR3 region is CASSQDTGPASRRGTQYF. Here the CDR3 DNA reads TGTGCCAGCAGCCAAGATACTGGCCCAGCGAGCCGGCGAGGCACGCAGTATTTT.

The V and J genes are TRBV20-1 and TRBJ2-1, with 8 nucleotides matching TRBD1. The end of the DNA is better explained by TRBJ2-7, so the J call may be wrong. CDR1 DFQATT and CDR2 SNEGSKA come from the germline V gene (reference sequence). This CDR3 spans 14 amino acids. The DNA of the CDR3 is TGCAGTGCTAGCGACAGGGGTTCGACCTACGAGCAGTACTTC. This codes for CSASDRGSTYEQYF.

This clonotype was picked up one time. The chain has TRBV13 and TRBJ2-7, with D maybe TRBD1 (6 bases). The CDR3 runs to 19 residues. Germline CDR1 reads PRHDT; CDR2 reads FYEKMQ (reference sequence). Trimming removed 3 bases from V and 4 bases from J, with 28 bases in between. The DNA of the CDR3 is TGTGCCAGCAGCTTGTCCAGGGGCAGGGGCTCTAGGTGGGATTACGAGCAGTACTTC. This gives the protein CASSLSRGRGSRWDYEQYF.

CDR3 region: CASSWDGRNQPQHF. CDR3 nucleotides: TGCGCCAGCAGCTGGGACGGTCGCAATCAGCCCCAGCATTTT. This chain connects TRBV5-1 to TRBJ1-5; the D gene is possibly TRBD1 (5 bases). Germline V CDR1 and CDR2: SGHRS, YFSETQ. Trimming removed 3 bases at V and 2 bases at J, with 9 bases between. The CDR3 is 14 residues long.

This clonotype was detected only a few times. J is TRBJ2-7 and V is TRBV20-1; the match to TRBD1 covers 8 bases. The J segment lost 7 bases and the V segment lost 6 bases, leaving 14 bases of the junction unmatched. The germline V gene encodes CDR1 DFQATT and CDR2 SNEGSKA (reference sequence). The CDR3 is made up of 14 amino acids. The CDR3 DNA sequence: TGCAGTGCGAGAAAAGCCCAGGGGGCCGGGGAGCAGTACTTC. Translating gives CSARKAQGAGEQYF.

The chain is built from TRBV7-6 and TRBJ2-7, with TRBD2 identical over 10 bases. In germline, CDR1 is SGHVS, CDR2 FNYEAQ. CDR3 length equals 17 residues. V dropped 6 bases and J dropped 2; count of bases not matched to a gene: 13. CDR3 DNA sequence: TGTGCCAGCAGTCCTACTAGCGGGAAATCGGCGGCCTACGAGCAGTACTTC. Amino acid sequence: CASSPTSGKSAAYEQYF.

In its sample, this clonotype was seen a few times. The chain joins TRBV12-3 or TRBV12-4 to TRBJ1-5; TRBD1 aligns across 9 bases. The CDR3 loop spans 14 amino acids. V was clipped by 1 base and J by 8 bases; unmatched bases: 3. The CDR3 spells CASSLGQGEKPQHF. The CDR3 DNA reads TGTGCCAGCAGTTTAGGACAGGGGGAGAAGCCCCAGCATTTT.

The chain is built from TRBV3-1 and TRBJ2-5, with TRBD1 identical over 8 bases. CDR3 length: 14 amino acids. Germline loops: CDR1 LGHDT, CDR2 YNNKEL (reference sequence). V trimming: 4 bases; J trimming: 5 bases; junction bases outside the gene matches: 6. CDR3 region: CASSPSGGGETQYF. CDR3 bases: TGTGCCAGCAGCCCCTCAGGGGGCGGGGAGACCCAGTACTTC.

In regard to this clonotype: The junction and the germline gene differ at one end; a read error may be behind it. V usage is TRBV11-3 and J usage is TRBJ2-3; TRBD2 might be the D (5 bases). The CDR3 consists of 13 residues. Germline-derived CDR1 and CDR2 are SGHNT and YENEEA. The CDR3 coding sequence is TGTGCCAGCAGGACCGGGGTCACAGATACGCAGTATTTC. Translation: CASRTGVTDTQYF.

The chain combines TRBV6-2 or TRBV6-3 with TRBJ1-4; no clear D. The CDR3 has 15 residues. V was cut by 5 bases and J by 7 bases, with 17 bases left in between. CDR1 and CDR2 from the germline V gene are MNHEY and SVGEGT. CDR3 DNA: TGTGCCAGCAGTCCCCTGGGGTCGCCGGCTGAAAAACTGTTTTTT. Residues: CASSPLGSPAEKLFF.

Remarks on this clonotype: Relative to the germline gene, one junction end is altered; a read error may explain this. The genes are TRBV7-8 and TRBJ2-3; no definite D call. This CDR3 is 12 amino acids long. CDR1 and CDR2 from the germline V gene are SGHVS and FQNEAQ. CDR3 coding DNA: TGTGCCAGCAGCTTAGCAGATAATACGCAGGATTTT. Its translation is CASSLADNTQDF.